This entry is about one TCR beta chain. Its antigen is unknown. No clone much larger than this one lies a single base away; base qualities are absent. The CDR3, cysteine through phenylalanine, is 14 amino acids long. This entry keeps only the CDR3 DNA: 42 bases, framed from base 1. CDR1 SQVTM and CDR2 ANQGSEA are derived from the germline V gene. The germline ends are 11 bases apart after V is trimmed by 5 bases and J by 0 bases. This sample was taken from a study of cytomegalovirus exposure and HLA in healthy donors (dated by TCRdb to 2016 to 2017). Describing the broader study: According to an earlier analysis of a few hundred of the donors, roughly 180 million T cells yielded over 90 million unique TCR beta sequences and around 280 Gb of sequence data. On average, roughly 240,000 unique TCR beta nucleotide sequences were sequenced per donor among a few hundred genotyped donors of the cohort, with roughly 19% of those sequences being non-productive. A later genetic analysis took genome-wide SNP genotypes for about three fifths of the roughly 700 donors and used that subset as a discovery cohort. In an earlier analysis of 500 to 650 of the donors, high-throughput TCR beta sequencing was used to judge whether each TCR beta V gene segment behaved as functional or pseudogenic. Of the approximately 400 genotyped donors, about 80% fell in the genetic ancestry cluster associated with self-reported Caucasian donors. An early release that covered about 640 HLA-typed donors contained approximately 300 gigabases of sequencing data and 80 million or so unique TCR sequences. High-throughput TCR immunosequencing, statistical association of individual TCRs with disease status, and machine learning were combined to predict cytomegalovirus infection status. Every discovery cohort repertoire had been produced on one sequencing platform. A separate validation cohort of over a hundred different subjects was used in addition to the roughly 700-subject first cohort. HLA typing included class I and class II loci at four-digit resolution. Because of strong linkage in the cohort, a handful of DR-DQ haplotypes were treated as single units for association and clustering. The later analysis used no new phenotypic data to find candidate immune exposures, relying instead on TCR beta sequences and their occurrence across donors. A later analysis re-examined previously published TCR beta repertoires from about 700 donors and added high-resolution HLA genotyping to investigate patterns of TCR occurrence. Typing coverage varied by locus: roughly 629-630 donors for A, B, C, DRB1 and DQB1; around 560 for DQA1; about 590 for DPA1; roughly 450 for DPB1. Using immunosequencing, the study profiled T cell repertoires from roughly 650 subjects and related those repertoires to cytomegalovirus serostatus. The study aimed to test whether signatures of past pathogen exposure could be identified by cataloging public T cell receptors. Alongside the repertoire data, information on donor age, sex, ethnicity and CMV serostatus was compiled. General study outcomes and caveats: It was suggested by the authors that the approach could potentially be generalized to other disease states and immunological phenotypes. Most CMV-associated TCR beta chains appeared to be HLA-restricted in a later analysis, and the HLA associations seemed to be driven largely by CMV exposure. Across donors, most TCR sequences were observed very rarely, whereas some public TCRs were present in many individuals. Because HLA typing was missing for some donors at each locus, association tests included only the typed subset. Some IMGT-functional V segments, including TRBV6-2 and TRBV6-3, could not be told apart with the 87-base-pair reads, so those segments were excluded. Only TCR beta chains were sequenced in this cohort, and the absence of alpha or paired-chain data limited detectable features. The study gave a list of about 150 TCR beta chains associated with cytomegalovirus. A further reported finding was that TCR beta sequences accurately predicted the HLA-A and HLA-B alleles for most subjects in the first cohort. Strong co-occurrence of HLA alleles, especially DR and DQ, made assigning TCR associations to individual alleles difficult. Cytomegalovirus status was reported to be diagnosed by the classifier with high specificity and sensitivity in both the original and validation cohorts. Roughly uniform sequencing depth across donors was assumed in presence/absence analyses, although this assumption may not hold. In a later analysis, several top co-occurrence clusters were reported to appear linked to parvovirus B19, influenza, CMV and Epstein-Barr virus. According to a later analysis, TCR association rates differed among HLA loci, with DRB1 alleles showing the most associated TCRs and HLA-C alleles showing the fewest. Linkage disequilibrium might explain the correlated functional status among segregating V segments, but an unknown experimental factor could not be ruled out. Broadly in line with IMGT annotations, most TCR beta V segments showed up in productive rearrangements about 87% or about 30% of the time in an earlier analysis of under 700 of the donors. Because counts were too low, seventeen rarely observed V segments, including chromosome 9 orphons, were excluded from the earlier analysis of several hundred of the donors. A later genetic analysis associated a missense DCLRE1C variant with V-gene and J-gene trimming of TCR beta chains, and an independent cohort replicated the association. A later analysis found that HLA-associated TCR beta chains were more clonally expanded and had lower generation probabilities than equally common non-associated chains. A group of highly shared sequence variants was considered likely to be a technical artifact of the sequencing pipeline. In vitro tests confirmed that a few of the cytomegalovirus-associated TCR beta chains recognize cytomegalovirus antigens. CMV serostatus was the only immune exposure information available for the cohort. In a later analysis, some 17,000 TCR beta sequences were associated with specific HLA alleles at a false discovery rate of 0.05. In a later genetic analysis, fewer N-insertions in productive TCRs were reported among donors in an Asian-associated ancestry cluster than the approximately 670-donor mean.

The cohort was made up of 500 to 850 healthy bone marrow donors. At the time of sampling, all cohort members were nominally healthy, though unrecorded immune exposures were likely present. The donor was CMV seropositive and belonged to the group of 250 to 300 seropositive cohort members. Every donor gave a peripheral blood sample, and the peripheral blood mononuclear cells from that sample were used for TCR beta sequencing. Genomic DNA extraction from the blood cell samples was performed with the Qiagen DNeasy Blood Extraction Kit. The library was built by means of the immunoSEQ multiplex PCR assay. For the multiplex PCR, a mixture combining 60 forward primers for TCR Vbeta segments and 13 reverse primers for TCR Jbeta segments was used. The CDR3 region of rearranged TCR beta genes was amplified from genomic DNA by a multiplex PCR assay. On the Illumina HiSeq System, the amplified TCR beta libraries were sequenced as 87-base-pair reads. The published analysis was carried out like this. In a later analysis, tens of millions of unique TCR beta chains were counted across the approximately 670 repertoires, and about 10 million of these chains were shared by at least two donors. A nearest-neighbor algorithm error-corrected the raw reads and collapsed the reads into unique sequences, merging closely related sequences to remove PCR and sequencing errors. To assign V, D and J gene segments, CDR3 sequences were aligned to IMGT reference sequences. For a sequence to be retained, a match of at least six nucleotides to both a V gene segment and a J gene segment was required. A rearrangement counted as productive if the CDR3 had no stop codons and remained in frame with V and J, and every other rearrangement counted as non-productive. CDR3 was defined according to IMGT convention as the region running from the second conserved V-encoded cysteine to the conserved J-encoded phenylalanine. In an earlier analysis of just under 600 of the donors, sequences lacking an unambiguous match to a single V gene segment were excluded. An earlier analysis of some 610 of the donors called V segments functional above 56.7% productive rearrangements and segregating when the between-donor standard deviation exceeded 5%. A statistical classification framework was built for diagnosing cytomegalovirus status from the catalog of TCR beta chain sequences. In a later analysis, TCR nucleotide sequences were compared against IMGT/GENE-DB human TR gene sequences so that V and J genes could be assigned. In a later analysis, CDR3 sequences and most-parsimonious VDJ recombination scenarios were assigned using the TCRdist pipeline. In a later analysis, every TCR beta chain was defined by the combination of its CDR3 amino acid sequence and its V-gene family, and reads without a unique V-gene family were dropped. As a way to deal with suspected cross-contamination and a sequencing artifact, a later analysis dropped 450 to 600 nucleotide sequences that were highly shared and had low generation probability. In a later analysis, a clonal expansion index was calculated for each public chain from normalized within-repertoire ranks of inferred template counts. In a later analysis, generation probabilities were computed using a VDJ recombination model fitted to out-of-frame rearrangements, and the results were checked against IGoR. Hypergeometric tests were used in a later analysis to score TCR-TCR, TCR-HLA and TCR-CMV co-occurrence, with a repertoire-size bias correction applied to the TCR pairs. A later analysis estimated false discovery rates by permuting HLA or CMV assignments 20 times. A later analysis grouped co-occurring TCRs with DBSCAN, adding TCRdist sequence similarity when clustering within HLA-allele-positive subsets. For co-occurrence clustering, repertoires with fewer than 30,000 or more than 120,000 public chains were excluded, along with four or five repertoires with anomalous nucleotide sharing. Held by TCRdb, this immuneACCESS table contains in-frame sequences only and omits some clones. Under half of the omission traces to an unresolved V gene where checked; the cause of the rest is unknown. V, J and clone size reflect that table, while D and trimming were determined from the DNA. This sample gives 110,000 to 150,000 clones in total; around 82% of them show up just once. The ten biggest clones cover about 2.2% of the sample.

The chain employs TRBV29-1 and TRBJ2-1, with a tentative D gene TRBD2 over 6 matching bases. This sequence originates from a woman younger than 35 in good health and CMV-seropositive. The specimen was PBMCs. The DNA sequence is TGCAGCGTTACTCTAGCGAGCTCCTACAATGAGCAGTTCTTC. It specifies CSVTLASSYNEQFF.